One and the same sample provided the 26 T cell receptor beta chains below, sequenced in a study of cytomegalovirus exposure and HLA in healthy donors. Clones were read by immunoSEQ multiplex PCR, and TCRdb kept only the in-frame ones, dropping some. The sample carries 250,000 or so clones, around 89% recorded once. The sequenced material came from PBMCs. The receptors come from a woman in her late teens or twenties in good health and CMV-seronegative.

This chain joins TRBV5-6 and TRBJ1-2; 7 bases are a match to TRBD1. The V gene end was trimmed by 5 bases and the J gene end by 4 bases; junction bases not matched to a gene: 5. This CDR3 region has 13 residues. Germline V lookup: CDR1 SGHDT, CDR2 YYEEEE. CDR3 region: CASSLQGIYGYTF. As DNA, the CDR3 is TGTGCCAGCAGTTTACAGGGGATCTATGGCTACACCTTC.

The chain links TRBV18 to TRBJ1-4; tentatively, D is TRBD1 (5 bases). The CDR3 is 14 residues long. V was trimmed by 3 bases and J by 3 bases, leaving 8 bases between them. Germline V CDR1 and CDR2: KGHSH, LQKENI. The CDR3 spells CASSPQGSNEKLFF. In DNA form, the CDR3 reads TGTGCCAGCTCACCCCAGGGTTCTAATGAAAAACTGTTTTTT.

The chain recombines TRBV10-2 with TRBJ1-1; TRBD1 might be the D (6 bases). The V gene lost 6 bases and the J gene lost 2 bases, with 13 bases spanning the gap. CDR1 is WSHSY, CDR2 SAAADI, per germline. The CDR3 covers 14 residues. This CDR3 is CASSLDRINTEAFF. The CDR3, as DNA: TGCGCCAGCAGCTTGGACAGAATTAACACTGAAGCTTTCTTT.

V usage is TRBV7-3 and J usage is TRBJ2-6; D is unresolved. The CDR3 runs 15 residues. V lost 3 bases, J lost 0 bases, and 6 bases lay in between. The germline CDR1 and CDR2 sequences are SGHTA and FQGTGA. The CDR3, as DNA: TGTGCCAGCAGCTTCACATACTCTGGGGCCAACGTCCTGACTTTC. Residues: CASSFTYSGANVLTF.

The sample holds one count of this clone. The chain has TRBV6-1 and TRBJ2-7; tentative D call: TRBD2 (5 bases). The germline V gene encodes CDR1 MNHNS and CDR2 SASEGT. This CDR3 spans 15 amino acids. V gave up 4 bases and J gave up 2 bases, with 15 bases separating them. This CDR3 reads CASSVSGYKTYEQYV. Here the CDR3 DNA reads TGTGCCAGCAGTGTATCGGGGTACAAAACCTACGAGCAGTACGTC.

This rearrangement joins TRBV15 to TRBJ1-2, with no clear D. CDR1 and CDR2 (germline): LNHNV, YYDKDF (reference sequence). The ends were cut back, 0 bases at V and 8 bases at J, with 16 bases in the middle. The CDR3 is 15 residues long. CDR3 amino acids: CATSRERGKGYGYTF. CDR3 nucleotides: TGTGCCACCAGCAGAGAACGGGGAAAGGGCTACGGCTACACCTTC.

There are a few counts of this clone. The V gene is TRBV2, the J gene TRBJ2-2; D unclear. This CDR3 has 14 amino acids. Trimming took off 6 bases at V and 1 base at J, with 9 bases between the two ends. The germline V gene has CDR1 SNHLY and CDR2 FYNNEI. CDR3 sequence reads: CASRFTGNTGELFF. The CDR3 DNA reads TGTGCCAGCAGATTTACTGGGAACACCGGGGAGCTGTTTTTT. The full variable domain, completed using reference TRBV2 and TRBJ2-2, is EPEVTQTPSHQVTQMGQEVILRCVPISNHLYFYWYRQILGQKVEFLVSFYNNEISEKSEIFDDQFSVERPDGSNFTLKIRSTKLEDSAMYFCASRFTGNTGELFFGEGSRLTVL.

CDR3 nucleotide sequence: TGCGCCAGCAGTTCGAAAGCGGGCGACGAGCAGTACTTC. Encoded protein: CASSSKAGDEQYF. This chain links TRBV10-2 with TRBJ2-7; tentatively, D is TRBD2 (6 bases). V lost 5 bases to trimming and J lost 5 bases, with 13 bases between them. The germline V gene encodes CDR1 WSHSY and CDR2 SAAADI. CDR3 length: 13 residues.

The chain couples TRBV2 to TRBJ2-2; 10 bases are a match to TRBD1. J lost 3 bases, V lost 7 bases, and 5 bases had no gene match. The CDR3 loop spans 15 amino acids. Germline V gene lookup returns CDR1 SNHLY and CDR2 FYNNEI. In DNA, the CDR3 is TGTGCCAGCATGCGGGACAGGGGTGACACCGGGGAGCTGTTTTTT. Protein: CASMRDRGDTGELFF.

This clone is a singleton in its sample. CDR3 residues: CASGTPAAGQFDTEAFF. Written as DNA, the CDR3 is TGTGCCAGCGGTACGCCGGCCGCTGGGCAGTTCGATACTGAAGCTTTCTTT. The rearrangement joins TRBV9 to TRBJ1-1; D gene ambiguous. CDR1 and CDR2 (germline): SGDLS, YYNGEE. This CDR3 has 17 residues. Trimming pared 7 bases from V and 5 bases from J, leaving 27 bases between.

Only one count was recorded for this clone. This rearrangement joins TRBV11-2 to TRBJ2-1; 7 nucleotides agree with TRBD2. The CDR3 loop spans 15 amino acids. V lost 0 bases, J lost 4 bases, and 3 bases stayed unmatched. Per the germline V gene, CDR1 is SGHAT and CDR2 is FQNNGV. The DNA for the CDR3 is TGTGCCAGCAGCTTAGAGGGGAGGGGATACAATGAGCAGTTCTTC. This encodes CASSLEGRGYNEQFF. Full variable domain (missing parts from reference TRBV11-2 and TRBJ2-1): EAGVAQSPRYKIIEKRQSVAFWCNPISGHATLYWYQQILGQGPKLLIQFQNNGVVDDSQLPKDRFSAERLKGVDSTLKIQPAKLEDSAVYLCASSLEGRGYNEQFFGPGTRLTVL.

This clone was seen a handful of times. The V gene is TRBV27, the J gene TRBJ2-1; weak D call: TRBD2 (6 bases). This CDR3 contains 12 residues. Trimming took off 3 bases at V and 10 bases at J, with 10 bases between the two ends. CDR1 and CDR2 (germline): MNHEY, SMNVEV (reference sequence). The CDR3 spells CASSFLGGEQFF. The DNA of the CDR3 is TGTGCCAGCAGTTTCCTTGGGGGGGAGCAGTTCTTC.

The rearrangement links TRBV6-5 to TRBJ2-5; 11 bases agree with TRBD2. The J call is doubtful: the DNA matches TRBJ2-7 better. Germline CDR1 is MNHEY and CDR2 is SVGAGI. This CDR3 comprises 11 residues. CDR3 bases: TGTGCCATACTAGCGGGGGTCGAGCAGTACTTC. This translates into CAILAGVEQYF.

Notes on this clone: The sample contains more than one DNA sequence encoding this CDR3. The rearrangement joins TRBV15 to TRBJ1-5; unclear D gene. V was trimmed by 0 bases and J by 1 base, leaving 7 bases between them. The CDR3 is made up of 15 amino acids. Germline V lookup: CDR1 LNHNV, CDR2 YYDKDF (reference sequence). DNA for the CDR3: TGTGCCACCAGCAGAGATCGAGGCAGCAATCAGCCCCAGCATTTT. The encoded protein is CATSRDRGSNQPQHF.

The chain has TRBV6-5 and TRBJ1-1, with TRBD1 matching 7 bases. The trim removed 2 bases at V and 1 base at J, leaving 4 bases unmatched. This CDR3 contains 15 residues. The germline gives CDR1 MNHEY, CDR2 SVGAGI. The CDR3 protein is CASSYVRQGNTEAFF. The CDR3 DNA is TGTGCCAGCAGTTACGTAAGACAGGGGAACACTGAAGCTTTCTTT.

V usage is TRBV7-2 and J usage is TRBJ2-7; 9 bases are a match to TRBD1. From germline, CDR1 is SGHTA and CDR2 FQGNSA. The CDR3 is 17 amino acids. With 1 base clipped from V and 3 bases from J, the junction kept 10 bases outside the gene matches. The CDR3 here is CASSLVEGQGIYYEQYF. In DNA form, the CDR3 reads TGTGCCAGCAGCTTAGTGGAGGGACAGGGAATTTACTACGAGCAGTACTTC.

The chain joins TRBV6-4 to TRBJ2-1; 7 bases fit TRBD2. This CDR3 is 15 amino acids long. The trim removed 3 bases at V and 2 bases at J, leaving 4 bases unmatched. Germline V lookup: CDR1 MRHNA, CDR2 SNTAGT. Here the CDR3 DNA reads TGTGCCAGCAGTGAGGTCGGGGGGACCTACAATGAGCAGTTCTTC. Translation gives CASSEVGGTYNEQFF.

The gene calls are TRBV13 and TRBJ2-6; TRBD1 agrees at 8 bases. Germline loops: CDR1 PRHDT, CDR2 FYEKMQ (reference sequence). The V gene end was trimmed by 5 bases and the J gene end by 2 bases; junction bases not matched to a gene: 8. This CDR3 comprises 17 residues. The CDR3 nucleotides are TGTGCCAGCAGCGACAGGGGACCCACAGCTGGGGCCAACGTCCTGACTTTC. Translation: CASSDRGPTAGANVLTF.

The gene calls are TRBV10-3 and TRBJ1-2, with no clear D. The CDR3 loop spans 13 amino acids. The germline CDR1 and CDR2 sequences are ENHRY and SYGVKD. V was trimmed by 3 bases and J by 4 bases, leaving 9 bases between them. CDR3 coding DNA: TGTGCCATCAGTGACCTTGACATCTATGGCTACACCTTC. Translated, it gives CAISDLDIYGYTF.

The count of this clone is one. The rearrangement links TRBV5-1 to TRBJ2-7; weak D call: TRBD1 (6 bases). V was shortened by 4 bases and J by 7 bases, with 18 bases between the two germline ends. The CDR3 contains 14 residues. The germline CDR1 and CDR2 sequences are SGHRS and YFSETQ. The CDR3 region is CASSVQGVTSEQYF. Here the CDR3 DNA reads TGCGCCAGCAGCGTACAGGGCGTAACGTCGGAGCAGTACTTC.

This clone appeared a single time. The rearrangement uses TRBV5-8 and TRBJ2-3; 7 positions match TRBD2. Germline V gene data show CDR1 as SGHTS and CDR2 as YDEGEE. The CDR3 is 15 residues long. V shed 0 bases, J shed 6 bases, and the junction held 7 bases outside the gene matches. CDR3 bases: TGTGCCAGCAGCTTGGCGGGGGGTCTGTGGGATACGCAGTATTTT. It is translated as CASSLAGGLWDTQYF.

This clone was recorded only once. Within the sample, other DNA sequences also encode this same CDR3. The V call is TRBV29-1, the J call TRBJ1-5; 8 bases agree with TRBD1. The junction had 0 bases not matched to a gene; V was cut back by 4 bases and J by 1 base. The CDR3 covers 13 residues. Per germline, CDR1 SQVTM and CDR2 ANQGSEA. DNA of the CDR3: TGCAGCGTTGGACAGGGGAGCAATCAGCCCCAGCATTTT. The encoded protein is CSVGQGSNQPQHF. The variable domain in full, completed from reference TRBV29-1 and TRBJ1-5, reads SAVISQKPSRDICQRGTSLTIQCQVDSQVTMMFWYRQQPGQSLTLIATANQGSEATYESGFVIDKFPISRPNLTFSTLTVSNMSPEDSSIYLCSVGQGSNQPQHFGDGTRLSIL.

The CDR3: CASSYGRANEQFF. The CDR3 region has the DNA TGTGCCAGCAGTTACGGCAGGGCGAATGAGCAGTTCTTC. The J gene is TRBJ2-1, the V gene TRBV6-5; maybe TRBD1 (5 bases). The V end was cut by 2 bases, the J end by 7 bases, with 9 bases between. Germline V gene sequence: CDR1 MNHEY, CDR2 SVGAGI. The CDR3 consists of 13 residues.

This sequence joins TRBV2 and TRBJ1-1; TRBD1 might be the D (5 bases). Germline CDR1 reads SNHLY; CDR2 reads FYNNEI. The CDR3 has 16 residues. V shed 6 bases and J shed 5 bases, with 22 bases lying between them. The CDR3 nucleotides are TGTGCCAGCAGCCCAGGGCTGCAAAAGGGTGGAACTGAAGCTTTCTTT. This sequence encodes CASSPGLQKGGTEAFF.

V is TRBV5-1 and J is TRBJ1-3, with D perhaps TRBD1 (6 bases). The CDR3 loop spans 16 amino acids. V lost 0 bases to trimming and J lost 0 bases, with 10 bases between them. CDR1 is SGHRS and CDR2 is YFSETQ in the germline V gene. The CDR3 protein is CASSLEGQSSGNTIYF. DNA of the CDR3: TGCGCCAGCAGCTTGGAAGGACAGAGCTCTGGAAACACCATATATTTT. The whole variable domain, filled in from reference TRBV5-1 and TRBJ1-3, reads KAGVTQTPRYLIKTRGQQVTLSCSPISGHRSVSWYQQTPGQGLQFLFEYFSETQRNKGNFPGRFSGRQFSNSRSEMNVSTLELGDSALYLCASSLEGQSSGNTIYFGEGSWLTVV.

The chain links TRBV15 to TRBJ2-1; 9 bases match TRBD1. Germline V CDR1 and CDR2: LNHNV, YYDKDF (reference sequence). V lost 3 bases to trimming and J lost 3 bases; unmatched junction nucleotides: 3. There are 15 residues in the CDR3. This chain's CDR3 is CATSSSTGGYNEQFF. The CDR3 nucleotides are TGTGCCACCAGCAGTTCGACAGGGGGCTACAATGAGCAGTTCTTC. The whole variable domain, remainder taken from reference TRBV15 and TRBJ2-1, is DAMVIQNPRYQVTQFGKPVTLSCSQTLNHNVMYWYQQKSSQAPKLLFHYYDKDFNNEADTPDNFQSRRPNTSFCFLDIRSPGLGDTAMYLCATSSSTGGYNEQFFGPGTRLTVL.